This TCR beta chain was sequenced for a study of blood T cell repertoires in COVID-19. Using immunoSEQ multiplex PCR, the repertoire was profiled, and TCRdb retains in-frame clones only, with some absent. The sample holds 95,000 to 100,000 clones; about 90% are singletons and the top ten take around a sixth. Germline values: CDR1 SGHRS, CDR2 YFSETQ. The V end was cut by 7 bases, the J end by 4 bases, with 19 bases between. The CDR3 spans 15 residues. Sequences were obtained from peripheral blood. The TCR comes from a man between 50 and 59 years old with acute or convalescent COVID-19. The genes are TRBV5-1 and TRBJ2-3, with no clear D. CDR3 amino acids: CASGPDTVGPDTQYF. The CDR3 coding sequence is TGCGCCAGCGGCCCTGACACCGTGGGCCCAGATACGCAGTATTTT.